The present T cell receptor (beta chain) was sequenced within a study of preoperative IRX-2 immunotherapy in early breast cancer. The V gene end was trimmed by 4 bases and the J gene end by 2 bases; junction bases not matched to a gene: 2. The CDR3 covers 14 residues. From germline, CDR1 is SGHNT and CDR2 YENEEA. The table came from immunoSEQ multiplex PCR; TCRdb's copy has only in-frame clones and leaves some out. This sample has about 98,000 clones, with about nine tenths found just once. This clone turned up a few times. Regarding treatment: preoperative locoregional IRX-2 cytokine immunotherapy. Samples came from a phase Ib trial of preoperative locoregional IRX-2 cytokine immunotherapy.

This clonotype was obtained from a human donor with breast cancer. The chain combines TRBV11-3 with TRBJ2-5, with TRBD1 matching over 9 bases. Specimen: tumor tissue, collected after IRX-2 immunotherapy. As DNA, the CDR3 is TGTGCCAGCAGCTCGGACAGGGGACAAGAGACCCAGTACTTC. Its translation is CASSSDRGQETQYF.